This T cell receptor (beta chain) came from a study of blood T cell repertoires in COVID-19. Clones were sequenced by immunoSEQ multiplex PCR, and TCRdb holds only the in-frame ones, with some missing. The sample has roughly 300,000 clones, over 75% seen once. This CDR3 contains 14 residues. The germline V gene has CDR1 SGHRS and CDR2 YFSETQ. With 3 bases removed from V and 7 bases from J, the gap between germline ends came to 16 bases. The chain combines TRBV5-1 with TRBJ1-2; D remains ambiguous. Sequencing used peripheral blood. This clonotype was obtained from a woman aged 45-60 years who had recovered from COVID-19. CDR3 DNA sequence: TGCGCCAGCAGCTCCAATGAAGCTGTTGGTGGCTACACCTTC. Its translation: CASSSNEAVGGYTF. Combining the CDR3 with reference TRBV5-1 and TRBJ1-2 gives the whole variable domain KAGVTQTPRYLIKTRGQQVTLSCSPISGHRSVSWYQQTPGQGLQFLFEYFSETQRNKGNFPGRFSGRQFSNSRSEMNVSTLELGDSALYLCASSSNEAVGGYTFGSGTRLTVV.